This T cell receptor (beta chain) stems from a study of prognosis after radiotherapy for stage I lung cancer. The CDR3 totals 13 residues. The germline gives CDR1 LGHNA, CDR2 YNFKEQ. From genomic DNA, two-round multiplex PCR was used to amplify TCR beta CDR3. The use of primers specific to each TRBV and TRBJ gene characterized first-round PCR. A single record per CDR3 protein comes from TCRdb applying MiXCR to the multiplex PCR reads. The profile covers around 63,000 distinct CDR3 sequences, with around 27% appearing a single time and around 8% taken by the ten largest. A remark on this clonotype: A much more abundant neighbour one base away suggests this may be a read error.

The sample consisted of PBMCs, taken before or after stereotactic body radiation therapy (not recorded which). This clonotype was obtained from a donor of 50 years or more with non-small cell lung cancer. V gene TRBV4-2 combines with J gene TRBJ1-2; 7 positions match TRBD1. DNA of the CDR3: TGTGCCGGCAGCCAAGCCACAGGGGATGGCTACACCTTC. Encoded protein: CAGSQATGDGYTF.